Presented here are 31 T cell receptor beta chains from one specimen sequenced in a study of T cells in Graves' hyperthyroidism and ophthalmopathy. RNA transcripts served as the template for amplifying TCR beta CDR3 regions. When the TCR CDR3 underwent first-round RT-PCR, the HTBI primer set was used. MiXCR, applied by TCRdb to the multiplex PCR reads, yields one record per CDR3 protein. The data contain under 650,000 distinct CDR3 sequences, around 16% of them seen just once; the ten biggest clones take up 3.5% to 4%. Source material: blood. The receptors derive from a woman between 25 and 40 years old with Graves' hyperthyroidism.

This clonotype came up many times. CDR3 sequence (DNA): TGTGCTAGTGGTTTGGTACTGGGCAGGGAGGACACTGAAGCTTTCTTT. Protein: CASGLVLGREDTEAFF. The V call is TRBV12-5, the J call TRBJ1-1; D may be TRBD1 (5 bases). CDR1 is LGHNT and CDR2 is FRNRAP in the germline V gene. V was cut by 0 bases and J by 3 bases, with 14 bases left in between. This CDR3 is built from 16 residues.

This clonotype was seen at least ten times. V usage is TRBV30 and J usage is TRBJ2-5; 9 bases match TRBD2. The length of the CDR3 is 15 residues. V was pared by 0 bases and J by 6 bases, with 8 bases of the junction left unmatched. Looked up from germline, CDR1 is GTSNPN and CDR2 is SVGIG (reference sequence). CDR3 in amino acids: CAWSVVAGVVKTQYF. As DNA, the CDR3 is TGTGCCTGGAGTGTAGTAGCGGGAGTCGTGAAGACCCAGTACTTC. Looking up the rest from reference TRBV30 and TRBJ2-5 gives the full variable domain: SQTIHQWPATLVQPVGSPLSLECTVEGTSNPNLYWYRQAAGRGLQLLFYSVGIGQISSEVPQNLSASRPQDRQFILSSKKLLLSDSGFYLCAWSVVAGVVKTQYFGPGTRLLVL.

V usage is TRBV6-1 and J usage is TRBJ1-1; D is ambiguous. V gave up 6 bases and J gave up 11 bases, with 13 bases separating them. Germline CDR1 reads MNHNS; CDR2 reads SASEGT. The CDR3 has 11 amino acids. CDR3 region: CASRHGVDAFF. The CDR3 DNA follows: TGTGCCAGCAGACACGGAGTAGACGCTTTCTTT.

As to this clonotype: The CDR3 does not close with the conserved phenylalanine or tryptophan, likely indicating a read error. This chain joins TRBV5-1 and TRBJ1-1; no clear D gene. V lost 5 bases and J 0 bases, leaving 8 bases between the germline ends. The CDR3 sequence is 13 residues long. Germline V gene lookup returns CDR1 SGHRS and CDR2 YFSETQ. The CDR3 DNA reads as TGCGCCAGCAGTTACCTAGTGAACACTGAAGCTTTCCTT. Amino acid sequence: CASSYLVNTEAFL.

J is TRBJ2-1 and V is TRBV4-1; TRBD1 or TRBD2 may be the D gene (5 bases each). V lost 5 bases to trimming and J lost 4 bases, with 21 bases between them. In germline, CDR1 is MGHRA, CDR2 YSYEKL. The CDR3 runs to 17 residues. Written as DNA, the CDR3 is TGCGCCAGCAGCGATCAAACGAGGGGAAGGGGTTACAATGAGCAGTTCTTC. It codes for CASSDQTRGRGYNEQFF.

A few counts support this clonotype. The chain carries TRBV19 and TRBJ1-5; D is unresolved. V lost 3 bases and J lost 7, with 7 bases in between. The CDR3 consists of 12 residues. CDR1 and CDR2 (germline): LNHDA, SQIVND (reference sequence). CDR3 sequence (DNA): TGTGCCAGTAGTATTGAGGACCAGCCCCAGCATTTT. Its translation: CASSIEDQPQHF.

The chain is built from TRBV20-1 and TRBJ1-3; D is unclear. CDR1 and CDR2 (germline): DFQATT, SNEGSKA (reference sequence). Trimming removed 2 bases at V and 3 bases at J, with 8 bases between. CDR3 length: 13 residues. The CDR3 bases are TGCAGTGCTAGAAAGTCAGGTGGAAACACCATATATTTT. Translating it yields CSARKSGGNTIYF.

At least ten counts were recorded for this clonotype. The rearrangement joins TRBV28 to TRBJ2-2, with a weak D call TRBD1 (6 bases). The CDR3 has 15 residues. Per germline, CDR1 MDHEN and CDR2 SYDVKM. V was shortened by 3 bases and J by 5 bases, with 13 bases between the two germline ends. The CDR3 DNA follows: TGTGCCAGCAGTTTGAACAGGGTGGGAACCGGGGAGCTGTTTTTT. It yields the protein CASSLNRVGTGELFF.

To note about this clonotype: A much larger clone differs from this one at a single base, so this may be a read error. The genes are TRBV28 and TRBJ2-3; 14 nucleotides match TRBD2. The CDR3 extends over 19 amino acids. Germline V gives CDR1 MDHEN, CDR2 SYDVKM. With V trimmed by 6 bases and J by 7 bases, 18 bases remained unmatched. CDR3 region: CASRGGATSGRAGRNTQYF. CDR3 bases: TGTGCCAGCAGGGGGGGCGCGACTAGCGGGAGGGCCGGGCGAAATACGCAGTATTTT.

The rearrangement joins TRBV7-9 to TRBJ2-3, with 16 nucleotides matching TRBD2. The CDR3 spans 18 residues. Germline V gene lookup returns CDR1 SEHNR and CDR2 FQNEAQ (reference sequence). V lost 5 bases and J lost 5; bases outside the gene matches: 10. In nucleotides, the CDR3 is TGTGCCAGCAGCAAGGGACTAGCGGGAGGGCCGGTGGTAGATACGCAGTATTTT. Its protein is CASSKGLAGGPVVDTQYF.

CDR3 DNA sequence: TGTGCCAGCAGCCCCGGACTAGCGGGAGTAAGCTCCTACAATGAGCAGTTCTTC. Encoded protein: CASSPGLAGVSSYNEQFF. The chain couples TRBV5-4 to TRBJ2-1, with TRBD2 identical over 13 bases. There are 18 residues in the CDR3. J was trimmed by 0 bases and V by 4 bases; bases with no gene match: 7. Germline V CDR1 and CDR2: SGHNT, YYREEE (reference sequence).

This clonotype showed up many times. The chain combines TRBV5-1 with TRBJ2-1; 14 bases match TRBD2. Germline V lookup: CDR1 SGHRS, CDR2 YFSETQ. Trimming cost V 2 bases and J 7 bases; bases outside gene matches: 5. There are 16 residues in the CDR3. The CDR3 sequence is CASSFMGTSGSNEQFF. CDR3 nucleotides: TGCGCCAGCAGCTTTATGGGGACTAGCGGGAGTAATGAGCAGTTCTTC.

This clonotype was seen ten or more times. The rearrangement joins TRBV28 to TRBJ1-2; D gene uncertain. Germline CDR1 MDHEN, CDR2 SYDVKM. Trimming cost V 4 bases and J 4 bases, with 7 bases left between them. The CDR3 sequence is 12 residues long. The CDR3 here is CASSSRFYGYTF. CDR3 in DNA: TGTGCCAGCAGTTCTAGATTCTATGGCTACACCTTC.

This clonotype was seen at least ten times. This chain connects TRBV3-1 to TRBJ1-1, with no clear D. CDR3 length equals 13 residues. Trimming shortened V by 5 bases and J by 0 bases, and 7 bases separated the two germline ends. The germline gives CDR1 LGHDT, CDR2 YNNKEL (reference sequence). The CDR3 reads CASSFALNTEAFF. CDR3 in DNA: TGTGCCAGCAGCTTTGCCTTGAACACTGAAGCTTTCTTT.

This clonotype was detected a few times. The chain employs TRBV7-9 and TRBJ2-1; unclear D gene. CDR1 is SEHNR, CDR2 FQNEAQ, per germline (reference sequence). The CDR3 is made up of 16 amino acids. The V and J ends lost 6 bases and 2 bases respectively, with 17 bases between them. The CDR3, as DNA: TGTGCCAGCAGGCCCCCCGGCAGCGATACCTACAATGAGCAGTTCTTC. This gives the protein CASRPPGSDTYNEQFF.

The sample holds many counts of this clonotype. This rearrangement joins TRBV29-1 to TRBJ2-3; D is perhaps TRBD2 (6 bases). Germline lookup yields CDR1 SQVTM and CDR2 ANQGSEA. Trimming left V 2 bases short and J 2 bases short, with 17 bases between. The CDR3 loop spans 16 amino acids. The CDR3 bases are TGCAGCGTTGAAAGGGACTCGGGGACCGTCACAGATACGCAGTATTTT. Translation: CSVERDSGTVTDTQYF.

In this sample, this clonotype turned up many times. The chain is built from TRBV6-1 and TRBJ2-1; D possibly corresponds to TRBD1 (6 bases). The V end was cut by 5 bases, the J end by 4 bases, with 12 bases between. CDR3 size: 14 residues. Germline V gene sequence: CDR1 MNHNS, CDR2 SASEGT. CDR3 sequence (DNA): TGTGCCAGCAGTTCCCAGGGGTCGTACAATGAGCAGTTCTTC. Residues: CASSSQGSYNEQFF.

This chain joins TRBV9 and TRBJ2-5; no definite D call. V gave up 2 bases and J gave up 5 bases, with 16 bases separating them. CDR3 length: 15 residues. Germline CDR1 is SGDLS and CDR2 is YYNGEE. The CDR3 spells CASSVSGSLGETQYF. The CDR3 coding sequence is TGTGCCAGCAGCGTTAGTGGGTCCCTGGGGGAGACCCAGTACTTC.

Many counts were recorded for this clonotype. CDR3 loop: CAVLTSTSYNEQFF. The CDR3 nucleotides are TGTGCCGTCCTTACTAGTACCTCCTACAATGAGCAGTTCTTC. The rearrangement links TRBV7-2 to TRBJ2-1; the D gene is possibly TRBD2 (5 bases). Germline V CDR1 and CDR2: SGHTA, FQGNSA. This CDR3 is built from 14 residues. The ends were cut back, 11 bases at V and 0 bases at J, with 14 bases in the middle.

The rearrangement uses TRBV29-1 and TRBJ1-2; a weak D match, TRBD1 (5 bases). The CDR3 sequence is 12 residues long. Germline V gives CDR1 SQVTM, CDR2 ANQGSEA. V dropped 6 bases and J dropped 3 bases, with 11 bases sitting between them. DNA of the CDR3: TGCAGCGTAGCAGGGTCGGACTATGGCTACACCTTC. Protein: CSVAGSDYGYTF.

The J gene is TRBJ2-7, the V gene TRBV5-1, with TRBD2 matching 14 bases. Trimming at V came to 4 bases and at J to 4 bases, leaving 4 bases not matched to a gene. The germline CDR1 and CDR2 sequences are SGHRS and YFSETQ. This CDR3 is 15 amino acids long. CDR3 loop: CASSIGTSGRYEQYF. The CDR3 DNA sequence: TGCGCCAGCAGCATCGGGACTAGCGGGAGATACGAGCAGTACTTC.

This clonotype showed up just a few times. V and J are TRBV13 and TRBJ2-3; 9 bases align to TRBD1. V shed 5 bases, J shed 5 bases, and the junction held 8 bases outside the gene matches. The length of the CDR3 is 15 residues. The germline V gene has CDR1 PRHDT and CDR2 FYEKMQ (reference sequence). Here the CDR3 DNA reads TGTGCCAGCAGCCCTCCGGGACAGGGTGAAGATACGCAGTATTTT. Translated: CASSPPGQGEDTQYF.

This clonotype appeared a few times. The chain combines TRBV7-9 with TRBJ2-3; 7 positions match TRBD2. The CDR3 extends over 15 amino acids. Germline-derived CDR1 and CDR2 are SEHNR and FQNEAQ (reference sequence). V shed 2 bases and J 2 bases; nucleotides not matched to a gene: 4. The DNA of the CDR3 is TGTGCCAGCAGCTTAACTAGCGCCCTCACAGATACGCAGTATTTT. Amino acids: CASSLTSALTDTQYF. Looking up the rest from reference TRBV7-9 and TRBJ2-3 gives the full variable domain: DTGVSQNPRHKITKRGQNVTFRCDPISEHNRLYWYRQTLGQGPEFLTYFQNEAQLEKSRLLSDRFSAERPKGSFSTLEIQRTEQGDSAMYLCASSLTSALTDTQYFGPGTRLTVL.

This clonotype has a handful of counts. The chain has TRBV7-8 and TRBJ2-4; D unresolved. Germline CDR1 and CDR2: SGHVS and FQNEAQ. The CDR3 sequence is 16 residues long. V lost 5 bases and J lost 0, with 14 bases in between. CDR3 loop: CASSPTRTIAKNIQYF. The CDR3 coding sequence is TGTGCCAGCAGCCCTACGAGAACTATAGCCAAAAACATTCAGTACTTC.

The rearrangement uses TRBV9 and TRBJ2-1; no clear D gene. V was cut by 3 bases and J by 7 bases, with 14 bases left in between. CDR3 size: 14 residues. The germline V gene has CDR1 SGDLS and CDR2 YYNGEE. CDR3 nucleotides: TGTGCCAGCAGCGGTATGGGCCTCGTTAATGAGCAGTTCTTC. The encoded protein is CASSGMGLVNEQFF.

This clonotype appeared many times. The chain joins TRBV29-1 to TRBJ2-7; no reliable D call. Germline assignment: CDR1 SQVTM and CDR2 ANQGSEA. Trimming took off 1 base at V and 3 bases at J, with 4 bases between the two ends. CDR3 length: 11 amino acids. The CDR3 DNA follows: TGCAGCGTTGAAGTCTTCTACGAGCAGTACTTC. This codes for CSVEVFYEQYF.

A few counts support this clonotype. V and J are TRBV18 and TRBJ2-1, with D unresolved. Trimming left V 2 bases short and J 4 bases short, with 9 bases between. CDR1 is KGHSH and CDR2 is LQKENI in the germline V gene. The CDR3 runs 14 residues. The CDR3 DNA sequence: TGTGCCAGCTCACCAGGAGCCGTTTACAATGAGCAGTTCTTC. This gives the protein CASSPGAVYNEQFF.

V usage is TRBV15 and J usage is TRBJ2-2, with a tentative D call TRBD2 (5 bases). The CDR3 covers 19 residues. V was cut by 1 base and J by 5 bases, with 23 bases left in between. The germline V gene encodes CDR1 LNHNV and CDR2 YYDKDF (reference sequence). The CDR3 sequence: CATSRVLTTQEQYTGELFF. CDR3 coding DNA: TGTGCCACCAGCAGAGTTTTGACTACCCAGGAGCAATATACCGGGGAGCTGTTTTTT.

Written as DNA, the CDR3 is TGTGCCAGCAGTCTACAAGGTGGTCCACACAATGAGCAGTTCTTC. It translates to CASSLQGGPHNEQFF. The rearrangement uses TRBV6-1 and TRBJ2-1, with D unresolved. This CDR3 has 15 amino acids. The germline V gene encodes CDR1 MNHNS and CDR2 SASEGT. V lost 5 bases, J lost 5 bases, and 16 bases lay in between.

This clonotype was seen only a few times. This may be a read error, as it is one base from a much larger clone. V usage is TRBV3-1 and J usage is TRBJ1-1, with D uncertain. The CDR3 contains 13 residues. Germline CDR1 and CDR2: LGHDT and YNNKEL (reference sequence). V lost 2 bases and J lost 1, with 5 bases in between. The CDR3 DNA sequence: TGTGCCAGCAGCCAAACAAAGAACACTGAAGCTTTCTTT. Amino acids: CASSQTKNTEAFF.

This clonotype has a count of ten or more. The chain is built from TRBV24-1 and TRBJ2-1; D is uncertain. Germline V gives CDR1 KGHDR, CDR2 SFDVKD. The V and J ends lost 5 bases and 7 bases respectively, with 5 bases between them. The CDR3 covers 11 residues. The CDR3 loop reads CATSGGNEQFF. CDR3 in DNA: TGTGCCACCAGTGGGGGAAATGAGCAGTTCTTC.